Presented here are 25 T cell receptor beta chains from one specimen sequenced in a study of cytomegalovirus exposure and HLA in healthy donors. Primers for the PCR totalled 60 Vbeta and 13 Jbeta. Produced via immunoSEQ multiplex PCR; TCRdb's table is partial and in-frame only. The data contain 200,000 to 250,000 clones, roughly 84% of them seen just once; the ten biggest clones take up about 1.2%. The sequencing input was PBMCs. These receptors were collected from a human donor in good health.

The chain links TRBV5-1 to TRBJ2-5; possible D gene TRBD1, 6 bases. This CDR3 comprises 14 residues. The V gene's germline CDR1 is SGHRS and CDR2 YFSETQ. The V gene lost 4 bases and the J gene lost 3 bases, with 13 bases spanning the gap. CDR3 sequence (DNA): TGCGCCAGCAGCGTAACAGGGTTCGAAGAGACCCAGTACTTC. Protein sequence: CASSVTGFEETQYF.

The chain has TRBV6-1 and TRBJ2-1; TRBD2 aligns across 11 bases. The CDR3 extends over 16 amino acids. The germline V gene has CDR1 MNHNS and CDR2 SASEGT. V trimming: 3 bases; J trimming: 3 bases; junction bases outside the gene matches: 4. The CDR3 loop is CASSDLAGGVYNEQFF. DNA for the CDR3: TGTGCCAGCAGTGACTTAGCGGGAGGGGTCTACAATGAGCAGTTCTTC.

The chain employs TRBV27 and TRBJ2-6, with a possible D match to TRBD1 (5 bases). The CDR3 sequence is 18 residues long. Germline V gives CDR1 MNHEY, CDR2 SMNVEV (reference sequence). The ends were cut back, 4 bases at V and 0 bases at J, with 16 bases in the middle. CDR3 region: CASSSLAGLVSGANVLTF. The DNA for the CDR3 is TGTGCCAGCAGTTCCCTGGCAGGGTTGGTCTCTGGGGCCAACGTCCTGACTTTC.

This chain links TRBV6-1 with TRBJ1-1, with D hard to call. Trimming shortened V by 4 bases and J by 1 base, and 7 bases separated the two germline ends. Germline V gene lookup returns CDR1 MNHNS and CDR2 SASEGT. This CDR3 comprises 13 residues. The CDR3 DNA sequence: TGTGCCAGCAGTGGTATGGCGAACACTGAAGCTTTCTTT. It is translated as CASSGMANTEAFF.

The chain combines TRBV18 with TRBJ2-1; 7 nucleotides align to TRBD2. This CDR3 has 16 residues. In germline, CDR1 is KGHSH, CDR2 LQKENI. Trimming removed 3 bases from V and 6 bases from J; junction bases left unmatched: 11. CDR3 region: CASSPPLGLQRNEQFF. In DNA, the CDR3 is TGTGCCAGCTCACCCCCCCTGGGACTACAGCGCAATGAGCAGTTCTTC.

The chain links TRBV6-5 to TRBJ2-3, with D unclear. The CDR3 has 14 amino acids. V was trimmed by 6 bases and J by 2 bases, leaving 12 bases between them. Germline assignment: CDR1 MNHEY and CDR2 SVGAGI. The CDR3 here is CASSWAPSTDTQYF. The CDR3 DNA reads as TGTGCCAGCAGCTGGGCCCCGTCCACAGATACGCAGTATTTT.

The rearrangement joins TRBV4-1 to TRBJ2-4, with 9 bases that match TRBD2. V dropped 0 bases and J dropped 5; count of bases not matched to a gene: 8. Germline V gene lookup returns CDR1 MGHRA and CDR2 YSYEKL. The CDR3 extends over 17 amino acids. CDR3 sequence: CASSQDPLAGSENIQYF. The CDR3 bases are TGCGCCAGCAGCCAAGATCCCCTAGCGGGATCCGAAAACATTCAGTACTTC.

The chain combines TRBV4-1 with TRBJ2-1; weak D call: TRBD2 (6 bases). The CDR3 length is 13 residues. V was shortened by 1 base and J by 7 bases, with 8 bases between the two germline ends. CDR1 is MGHRA, CDR2 YSYEKL, per germline. CDR3 amino acids: CASSQAGGNEQFF. Here the CDR3 DNA reads TGCGCCAGCAGCCAAGCCGGGGGTAATGAGCAGTTCTTC.

There are a few counts of this clone. V is TRBV28 and J is TRBJ2-2; 10 nucleotides match TRBD2. The junction had 4 bases not matched to a gene; V was cut back by 6 bases and J by 3 bases. The CDR3 is 15 amino acids. Per germline, CDR1 MDHEN and CDR2 SYDVKM. CDR3 protein: CASSRGLADTGELFF. The CDR3 region has the DNA TGTGCCAGCAGCCGCGGACTAGCGGACACCGGGGAGCTGTTTTTT.

The chain carries TRBV19 and TRBJ2-3; the match to TRBD1 covers 7 bases. Germline V gene data show CDR1 as LNHDA and CDR2 as SQIVND (reference sequence). Trimming removed 8 bases from V and 4 bases from J; junction bases left unmatched: 9. The CDR3 is 14 residues long. The CDR3 loop reads CASVEGALPDTQYF. CDR3 nucleotides: TGTGCCAGTGTCGAGGGGGCGCTTCCAGATACGCAGTATTTT.

The J gene is TRBJ2-4, the V gene TRBV28, with no clear D. Trimming left V 3 bases short and J 0 bases short, with 6 bases between. Germline V gene data show CDR1 as MDHEN and CDR2 as SYDVKM. The CDR3 runs 14 residues. The CDR3 sequence is CASSFELAKNIQYF. CDR3 sequence (DNA): TGTGCCAGCAGTTTCGAGTTAGCCAAAAACATTCAGTACTTC.

The chain has TRBV9 and TRBJ1-2; 9 bases align to TRBD1. Germline CDR1 is SGDLS and CDR2 is YYNGEE. The trim removed 2 bases at V and 3 bases at J, leaving 2 bases unmatched. The CDR3 runs 14 residues. The CDR3 region has the DNA TGTGCCAGCAGCGTGGGACAGGGACACTATGGCTACACCTTC. It is translated as CASSVGQGHYGYTF.

This rearrangement joins TRBV2 to TRBJ2-4; D possibly corresponds to TRBD2 (6 bases). Germline lookup yields CDR1 SNHLY and CDR2 FYNNEI. This CDR3 is built from 13 residues. V lost 6 bases to trimming and J lost 0 bases, with 6 bases between them. In DNA, the CDR3 is TGTGCCAGCAGGGGACTAGCCAAAAACATTCAGTACTTC. Translated, it gives CASRGLAKNIQYF. Complete variable domain (other parts from reference TRBV2 and TRBJ2-4): EPEVTQTPSHQVTQMGQEVILRCVPISNHLYFYWYRQILGQKVEFLVSFYNNEISEKSEIFDDQFSVERPDGSNFTLKIRSTKLEDSAMYFCASRGLAKNIQYFGAGTRLSVL.

This sequence joins TRBV14 and TRBJ2-5; 7 bases are a match to TRBD2. Germline-derived CDR1 and CDR2 are SGHDN and FVKESK. CDR3 size: 15 residues. J was trimmed by 3 bases and V by 1 base; bases with no gene match: 5. The chain's CDR3 is CASSQVRLAKETQYF. CDR3 DNA: TGTGCCAGCAGCCAAGTAAGACTAGCAAAAGAGACCCAGTACTTC.

The chain employs TRBV7-2 and TRBJ2-1, with D maybe TRBD2 (6 bases). The CDR3 has 15 residues. Germline assignment: CDR1 SGHTA and CDR2 FQGNSA. Trimming pared 5 bases from V and 5 bases from J, leaving 16 bases between. The CDR3 sequence: CASSPRLGSHNEQFF. Written as DNA, the CDR3 is TGTGCCAGCAGCCCGAGACTAGGGTCGCACAATGAGCAGTTCTTC.

The rearrangement joins TRBV27 to TRBJ2-7; 7 nucleotides line up with TRBD1. The CDR3 covers 14 residues. The trim removed 1 base at V and 2 bases at J, leaving 2 bases unmatched. Germline CDR1 is MNHEY and CDR2 is SMNVEV (reference sequence). The CDR3 sequence is CASSLYRGPYEQYF. The DNA for the CDR3 is TGTGCCAGCAGTTTATACAGGGGCCCCTACGAGCAGTACTTC.

This chain links TRBV4-3 with TRBJ2-3; 15 nucleotides align to TRBD2. Germline trimming cut 0 bases from V and 4 bases from J; bases unmatched to any gene: 2. CDR1 is LGHNA and CDR2 is YSLEER in the germline V gene. This CDR3 has 17 amino acids. CDR3 in amino acids: CASSQEGLAGGPDTQYF. In nucleotides, the CDR3 is TGCGCCAGCAGCCAAGAAGGACTAGCGGGAGGGCCAGATACGCAGTATTTT.

This clone was seen only a few times. The chain couples TRBV7-3 to TRBJ2-3; 8 nucleotides agree with TRBD2. The CDR3 totals 14 residues. Germline values: CDR1 SGHTA, CDR2 FQGTGA. V gave up 10 bases and J gave up 4 bases; unmatched junction bases: 10. The CDR3 reads CATSRLAPPDTQYF. The CDR3 region has the DNA TGTGCCACTTCCCGACTAGCGCCCCCAGATACGCAGTATTTT.

The genes are TRBV19 and TRBJ2-1; 10 nucleotides match TRBD2. CDR3 length equals 16 residues. Germline V gene data show CDR1 as LNHDA and CDR2 as SQIVND (reference sequence). With 4 bases clipped from V and 8 bases from J, the junction kept 11 bases outside the gene matches. CDR3 protein: CASSTTSLAGAYEQFF. The CDR3 bases are TGTGCCAGTAGTACGACTTCCCTAGCGGGAGCATATGAGCAGTTCTTC. Looking up the rest from reference TRBV19 and TRBJ2-1 gives the full variable domain: DGGITQSPKYLFRKEGQNVTLSCEQNLNHDAMYWYRQDPGQGLRLIYYSQIVNDFQKGDIAEGYSVSREKKESFPLTVTSAQKNPTAFYLCASSTTSLAGAYEQFFGPGTRLTVL.

The gene calls are TRBV28 and TRBJ1-1, with D possibly matching TRBD1 (6 bases). Trimming cost V 8 bases and J 11 bases, with 21 bases left between them. The CDR3 is 13 amino acids. Per the germline V gene, CDR1 is MDHEN and CDR2 is SYDVKM. CDR3 nucleotides: TGTGCCAGCTCGGGGGGCCTCCGGCGGGGGGCTTTCTTT. It yields the protein CASSGGLRRGAFF.

The chain couples TRBV7-2 to TRBJ2-2, with D possibly being TRBD2 (6 bases). The CDR3 is 16 residues long. CDR1 is SGHTA, CDR2 FQGNSA, per germline. The V and J ends lost 0 bases and 7 bases respectively, with 15 bases between them. CDR3 region: CASSLARRIGGGELFF. CDR3 DNA sequence: TGTGCCAGCAGCTTAGCGCGTAGGATCGGGGGCGGGGAGCTGTTTTTT.

This clone showed up just a few times. This chain connects TRBV7-3 to TRBJ2-1, with TRBD2 as a possible D gene (7 bases). Germline assignment: CDR1 SGHTA and CDR2 FQGTGA. This CDR3 is built from 16 residues. Trimming took 1 base from V and 8 from J, leaving 18 bases between them. CDR3 in DNA: TGTGCCAGCAGCTTAAGGGGGGGCGGGAGCGGGTATGAGCAGTTCTTC. This codes for CASSLRGGGSGYEQFF.

This sequence joins TRBV6-5 and TRBJ1-4; D not certain. There are 14 residues in the CDR3. Trimming took 4 bases from V and 0 from J, leaving 6 bases between them. Germline values: CDR1 MNHEY, CDR2 SVGAGI. CDR3 nucleotides: TGTGCCAGCAGTTTTCAGTCAACTAATGAAAAACTGTTTTTT. Protein sequence: CASSFQSTNEKLFF.

The chain combines TRBV19 with TRBJ2-1; TRBD2 might be the D (6 bases). V was clipped by 8 bases and J by 2 bases, with 10 bases between them. The CDR3 has 13 amino acids. Germline values: CDR1 LNHDA, CDR2 SQIVND (reference sequence). The CDR3 DNA sequence: TGTGCCAGTCAAACGGGAGCCTACAATGAGCAGTTCTTC. This codes for CASQTGAYNEQFF.

The sample holds a few counts of this clone. The chain joins TRBV19 to TRBJ1-6; 8 nucleotides line up with TRBD1. Germline loops: CDR1 LNHDA, CDR2 SQIVND (reference sequence). V lost 3 bases, J lost 14 bases, and 6 bases stayed unmatched. The CDR3 loop spans 13 amino acids. The CDR3 loop is CASSMGRGLALHF. The DNA for the CDR3 is TGTGCCAGTAGTATGGGCAGGGGGCTAGCCCTCCACTTT.